The 11 T cell receptor beta chains given below trace back to one sample, sequenced in a study of CD8+CD57+ T cells in acquired aplastic anemia. Sequencing involved patients with CD8+CD57+ cell expansion previously shown by flow cytometry. Genomic DNA, the template, was used for profiling of the TCR beta VDJ and CDR3. From the reads, TCRdb called clonotypes with MiXCR, one entry per CDR3 protein. The sample lists around 120,000 distinct CDR3 sequences; almost 40% were seen once. Sequenced: sorted CD4+, CD8+, or CD8+CD57+ T cells (not recorded which) from PBMCs. The receptor set was obtained from a human donor with aplastic anemia.

This chain joins TRBV12-3 or TRBV12-4 and TRBJ1-2; 7 bases map to TRBD1. After removal of 7 bases from V and 5 bases from J, the junction contained 28 bases not matched to a gene. The CDR3 sequence is 20 residues long. The CDR3 region is CASTPPTAPGAGQTIYGYTF. The CDR3 DNA reads TGTGCCAGCACTCCCCCCACAGCCCCCGGGGCGGGACAGACTATTTATGGCTACACCTTC.

This clonotype came up many times. V gene TRBV5-1 combines with J gene TRBJ2-5; 11 bases are shared with TRBD1. V lost 4 bases, J lost 5 bases, and 10 bases stayed unmatched. The CDR3 contains 16 residues. The germline CDR1 and CDR2 sequences are SGHRS and YFSETQ. CDR3 sequence reads: CASSKAGTGGRETQYF. CDR3 coding DNA: TGCGCCAGCAGCAAAGCCGGGACAGGGGGAAGGGAGACCCAGTACTTC.

The V call is TRBV7-2, the J call TRBJ2-7, with D perhaps TRBD2 (7 bases). CDR1 is SGHTA and CDR2 is FQGNSA in the germline V gene. The CDR3 consists of 15 residues. Between the trimmed V and J ends, which lost 3 bases and 4 bases, there was a span of 16 bases. This chain's CDR3 is CASSFRGGSMYEQYF. The CDR3 nucleotides are TGTGCCAGCAGCTTTAGGGGGGGTTCTATGTACGAGCAGTACTTC.

There are many counts of this clonotype. This chain connects TRBV19 to TRBJ1-5; 7 bases match TRBD1. Trimming took 4 bases from V and 7 from J; bases not matched to a gene: 7. Germline assignment: CDR1 LNHDA and CDR2 SQIVND (reference sequence). This CDR3 contains 14 residues. This CDR3 is CASSRGTDGQPQHF. CDR3 nucleotides: TGTGCCAGTAGTAGAGGGACAGATGGCCAGCCCCAGCATTTT. Full variable domain (rest looked up from reference TRBV19 and TRBJ1-5): DGGITQSPKYLFRKEGQNVTLSCEQNLNHDAMYWYRQDPGQGLRLIYYSQIVNDFQKGDIAEGYSVSREKKESFPLTVTSAQKNPTAFYLCASSRGTDGQPQHFGDGTRLSIL.

The rearrangement links TRBV29-1 to TRBJ2-7, with D possibly being TRBD1 or TRBD2 (5 bases each). The CDR3 covers 13 residues. V lost 4 bases and J lost 7, with 17 bases in between. CDR1 SQVTM and CDR2 ANQGSEA come from the germline V gene. The CDR3 DNA follows: TGCAGCGTTGTATCCGGGGCACGTCCGGAGCAGTACTTC. Translation gives CSVVSGARPEQYF.

The chain uses TRBV14 and TRBJ2-1, with D perhaps being TRBD1 or TRBD2 (6 bases each). The CDR3 runs 14 residues. CDR1 is SGHDN and CDR2 is FVKESK in the germline V gene. Trimming took 1 base from V and 9 from J, leaving 13 bases between them. The CDR3 region is CASSQVRGQGEQFF. CDR3 sequence (DNA): TGTGCCAGCAGCCAAGTTCGGGGGCAGGGTGAGCAGTTCTTC.

This clonotype has more than one count but fewer than ten. V is TRBV6-1 and J is TRBJ2-6, with TRBD1 identical over 7 bases. This CDR3 is 18 amino acids long. The germline gives CDR1 MNHNS, CDR2 SASEGT. The V segment lost 5 bases and the J segment 4 bases; nucleotides outside the gene matches: 14. The CDR3 sequence: CASSPFRKGGLGANVLTF. DNA of the CDR3: TGTGCCAGCAGTCCTTTCCGGAAAGGGGGCCTAGGGGCCAACGTCCTGACTTTC.

This clonotype was found many times. The rearrangement joins TRBV19 to TRBJ1-1; 9 nucleotides line up with TRBD1. The germline gives CDR1 LNHDA, CDR2 SQIVND (reference sequence). Losses at the gene ends were 8 bases for V and 5 bases for J; bases not matched to a gene: 6. The CDR3 covers 13 residues. CDR3 nucleotides: TGTGCCAGTGGGAGACAGGGGGTGACTGAAGCTTTCTTT. Translated, it gives CASGRQGVTEAFF.

This clonotype was recorded many times. V usage is TRBV3-1 and J usage is TRBJ2-7, with unresolved D. CDR1 LGHDT and CDR2 YNNKEL come from the germline V gene (reference sequence). V was clipped by 4 bases and J by 2 bases, with 12 bases between them. This CDR3 has 14 amino acids. The CDR3 loop is CASSRTTGPYEQYF. CDR3 in DNA: TGTGCCAGCAGCCGCACGACTGGACCCTACGAGCAGTACTTC.

The sample holds many counts of this clonotype. The V and J genes are TRBV4-2 and TRBJ2-3, with TRBD2 matching 14 bases. The CDR3 covers 17 residues. Germline CDR1 reads LGHNA; CDR2 reads YNFKEQ. The J segment lost 2 bases and the V segment lost 3 bases, leaving 4 bases of the junction unmatched. The chain's CDR3 is CASSHGTSGGITDTQYF. For the CDR3, the DNA is TGTGCCAGCAGCCACGGGACTAGCGGGGGCATCACAGATACGCAGTATTTT.

The J gene is TRBJ2-3, the V gene TRBV12-3 or TRBV12-4; 8 nucleotides match TRBD2. The V gene end was trimmed by 8 bases and the J gene end by 0 bases; junction bases not matched to a gene: 7. The CDR3 is made up of 15 amino acids. CDR3 amino acids: CASAGVAGSTDTQYF. The DNA of the CDR3 is TGTGCCAGCGCAGGGGTAGCGGGGAGCACAGATACGCAGTATTTT.